Sequencing of this T cell receptor (beta chain) was carried out in a study of blood T cell repertoires in COVID-19. This table comes from immunoSEQ multiplex PCR, and its TCRdb copy is limited to in-frame clones, with some not included. In the table there are a few hundred thousand clones, around nine tenths of which are singletons. Per germline, CDR1 MNHEY and CDR2 SVGAGI. CDR3 length: 15 amino acids. The V end was cut by 6 bases, the J end by 7 bases, with 19 bases between. The sequence was collected from a woman aged 50 to 60 who had recovered from COVID-19. This chain joins TRBV6-5 and TRBJ1-5; D is perhaps TRBD1 (6 bases). Sequencing input: PBMCs or T cells enriched from blood (not recorded which). The CDR3: CASRPTGSERQPQHF. The CDR3, as DNA: TGTGCCAGCAGACCAACAGGGAGCGAAAGACAGCCCCAGCATTTT.